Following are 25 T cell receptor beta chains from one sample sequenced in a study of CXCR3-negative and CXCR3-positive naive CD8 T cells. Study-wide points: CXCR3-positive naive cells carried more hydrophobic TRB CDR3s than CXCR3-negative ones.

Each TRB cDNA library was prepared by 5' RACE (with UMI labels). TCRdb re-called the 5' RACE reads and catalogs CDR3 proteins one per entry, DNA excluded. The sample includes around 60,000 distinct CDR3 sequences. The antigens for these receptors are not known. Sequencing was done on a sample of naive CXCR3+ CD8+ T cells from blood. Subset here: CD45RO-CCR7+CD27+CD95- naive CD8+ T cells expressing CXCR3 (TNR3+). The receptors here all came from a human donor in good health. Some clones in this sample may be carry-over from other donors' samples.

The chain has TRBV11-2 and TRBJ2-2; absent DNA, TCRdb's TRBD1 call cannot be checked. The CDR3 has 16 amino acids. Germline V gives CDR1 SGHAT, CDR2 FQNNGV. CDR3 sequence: CASSFGTGGVTGELFF. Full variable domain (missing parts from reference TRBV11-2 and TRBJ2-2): EAGVAQSPRYKIIEKRQSVAFWCNPISGHATLYWYQQILGQGPKLLIQFQNNGVVDDSQLPKDRFSAERLKGVDSTLKIQPAKLEDSAVYLCASSFGTGGVTGELFFGEGSRLTVL.

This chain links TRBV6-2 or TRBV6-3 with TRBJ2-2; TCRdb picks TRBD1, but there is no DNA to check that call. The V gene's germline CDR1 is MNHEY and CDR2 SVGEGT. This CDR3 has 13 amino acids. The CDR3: CASSYPLGRELFF.

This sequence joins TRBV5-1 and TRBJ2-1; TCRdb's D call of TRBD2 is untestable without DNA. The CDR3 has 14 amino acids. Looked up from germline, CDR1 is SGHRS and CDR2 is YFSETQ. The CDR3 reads CASSNGLAGHEQFF. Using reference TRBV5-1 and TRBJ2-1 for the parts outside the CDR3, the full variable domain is KAGVTQTPRYLIKTRGQQVTLSCSPISGHRSVSWYQQTPGQGLQFLFEYFSETQRNKGNFPGRFSGRQFSNSRSEMNVSTLELGDSALYLCASSNGLAGHEQFFGPGTRLTVL.

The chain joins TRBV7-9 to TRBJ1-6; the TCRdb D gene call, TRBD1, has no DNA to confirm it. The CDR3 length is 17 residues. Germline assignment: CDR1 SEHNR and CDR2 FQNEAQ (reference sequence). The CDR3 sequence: CASSGRQGSSYNSPLHF.

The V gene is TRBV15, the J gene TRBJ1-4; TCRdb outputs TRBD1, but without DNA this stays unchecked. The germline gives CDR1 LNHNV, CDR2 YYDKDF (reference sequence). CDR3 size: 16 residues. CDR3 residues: CATSAQAGGLNEKLFF.

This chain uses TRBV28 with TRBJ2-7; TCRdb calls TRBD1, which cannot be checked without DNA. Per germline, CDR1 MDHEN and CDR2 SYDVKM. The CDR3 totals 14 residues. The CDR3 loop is CASSFAGQGDEQYF.

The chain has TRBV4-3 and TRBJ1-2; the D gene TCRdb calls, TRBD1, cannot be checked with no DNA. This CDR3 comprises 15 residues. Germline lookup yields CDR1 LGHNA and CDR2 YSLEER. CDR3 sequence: CASSQGAGGYYGYTF.

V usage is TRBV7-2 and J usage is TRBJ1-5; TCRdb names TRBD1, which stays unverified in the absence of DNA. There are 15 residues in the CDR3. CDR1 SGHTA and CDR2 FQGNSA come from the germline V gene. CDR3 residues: CASSWSWSGNQPQHF.

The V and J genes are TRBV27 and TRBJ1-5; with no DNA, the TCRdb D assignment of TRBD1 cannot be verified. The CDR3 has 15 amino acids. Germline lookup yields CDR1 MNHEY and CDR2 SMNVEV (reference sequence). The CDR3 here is CASSGGRGKVQPQHF.

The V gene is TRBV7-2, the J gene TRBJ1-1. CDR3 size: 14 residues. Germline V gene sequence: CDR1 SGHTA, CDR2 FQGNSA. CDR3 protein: CASSLLSATTEAFF.

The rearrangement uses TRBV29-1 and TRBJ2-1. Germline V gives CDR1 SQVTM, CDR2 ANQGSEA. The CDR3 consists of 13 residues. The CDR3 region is CRVPLLGYNEQFF.

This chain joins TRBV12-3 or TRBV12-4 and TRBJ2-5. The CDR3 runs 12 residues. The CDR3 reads CASGHDQETQYF.

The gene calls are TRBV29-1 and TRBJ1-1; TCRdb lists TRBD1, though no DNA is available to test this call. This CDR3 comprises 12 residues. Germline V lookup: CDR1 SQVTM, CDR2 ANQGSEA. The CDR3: CSVGQGDTEAFF.

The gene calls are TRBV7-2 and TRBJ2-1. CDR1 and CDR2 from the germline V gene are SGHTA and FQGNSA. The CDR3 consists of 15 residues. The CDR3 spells CASSLGLVGNDEQFF.

The CDR3 is CASSPQQGADSPLHF. The chain joins TRBV7-9 to TRBJ1-6; TCRdb returns TRBD1, unconfirmable since there is no DNA. The CDR3 is made up of 15 amino acids. Looked up from germline, CDR1 is SEHNR and CDR2 is FQNEAQ (reference sequence).

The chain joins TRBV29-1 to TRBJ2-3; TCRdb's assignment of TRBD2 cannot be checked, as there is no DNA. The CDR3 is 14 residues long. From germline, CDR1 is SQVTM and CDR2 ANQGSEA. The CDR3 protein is CSVALRGPTDTQYF.

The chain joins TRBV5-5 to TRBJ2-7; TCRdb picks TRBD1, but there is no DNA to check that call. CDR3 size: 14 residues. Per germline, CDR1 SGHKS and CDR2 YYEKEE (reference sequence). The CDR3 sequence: CASSLIGTANEQYF.

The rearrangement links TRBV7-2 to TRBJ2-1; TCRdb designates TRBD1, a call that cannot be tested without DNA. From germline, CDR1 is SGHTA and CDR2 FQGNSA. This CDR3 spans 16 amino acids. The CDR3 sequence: CASSLVGQGSVDEQFF.

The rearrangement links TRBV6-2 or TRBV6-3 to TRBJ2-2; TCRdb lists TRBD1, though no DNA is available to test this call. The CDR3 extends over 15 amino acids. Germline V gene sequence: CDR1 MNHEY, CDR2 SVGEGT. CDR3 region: CASSSGQGFSGELFF.

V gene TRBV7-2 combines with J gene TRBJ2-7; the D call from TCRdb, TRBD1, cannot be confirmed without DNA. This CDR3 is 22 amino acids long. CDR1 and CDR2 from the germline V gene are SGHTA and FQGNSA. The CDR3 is CASSLEYGTGSEGEPFRYEQYF.

CDR3 sequence: CASSRLLAGVGDTQYF. The chain uses TRBV28 and TRBJ2-3; TCRdb designates TRBD2, a call that cannot be tested without DNA. Looked up from germline, CDR1 is MDHEN and CDR2 is SYDVKM. The CDR3 is 16 residues long.

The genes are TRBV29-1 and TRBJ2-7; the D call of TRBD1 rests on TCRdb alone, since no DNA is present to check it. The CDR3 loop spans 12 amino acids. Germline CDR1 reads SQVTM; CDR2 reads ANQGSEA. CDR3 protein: CSVEGPGYEQYF.

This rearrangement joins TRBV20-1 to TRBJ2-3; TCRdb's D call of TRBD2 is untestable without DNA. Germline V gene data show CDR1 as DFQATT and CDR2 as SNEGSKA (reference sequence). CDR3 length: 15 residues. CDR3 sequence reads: CSAHSGRWVTDTQYF.

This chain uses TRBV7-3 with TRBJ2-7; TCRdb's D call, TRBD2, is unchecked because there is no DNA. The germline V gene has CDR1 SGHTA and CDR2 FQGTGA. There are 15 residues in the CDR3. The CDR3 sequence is CASSFFAGPSYEQYF.

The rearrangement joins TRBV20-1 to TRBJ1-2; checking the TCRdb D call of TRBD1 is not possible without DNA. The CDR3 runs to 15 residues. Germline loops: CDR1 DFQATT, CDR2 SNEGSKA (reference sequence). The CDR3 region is CSATENVGTAYGYTF.